This entry features one T cell receptor (beta chain) sequence. Trimming removed 4 bases from V and 3 bases from J; junction bases left unmatched: 1. The CDR3 has 15 amino acids. The germline V gene encodes CDR1 SNHLY and CDR2 FYNNEI. This entry comes from a study of OX40 agonist ivuxolimab in advanced cancers. The repertoire was sequenced with immunoSEQ multiplex PCR; TCRdb's copy has only in-frame clones and lacks some. In the table there are around 66,000 clones, 85% of which are singletons. The chain combines TRBV2 with TRBJ2-1, with TRBD2 identical over 12 bases. The material was CD4+ or CD8+ T cells sorted from blood, obtained in a trial of the OX40 agonist ivuxolimab. This receptor was taken from an adult with an advanced solid tumor such as melanoma, head and neck, liver or kidney cancer. The CDR3 DNA reads TGTGCCAGCAGTGTACTAGCGGGAGGCTACAATGAGCAGTTCTTC. It is translated as CASSVLAGGYNEQFF.